This paragraph covers one T cell receptor beta chain sequence. The antigen is not known. The entry originates in a study of cytomegalovirus exposure and HLA in healthy donors. Overall study results and limits: Rare TCR sequences dominated, though some public TCRs recurred in many donors. A later analysis reportedly found that, within productive TCRs, an Asian-associated ancestry cluster had fewer N-insertions than the mean observed across the approximately 670 donors. In an earlier analysis, most TCR beta V segments were productive about 87% or about 30% of the time.

Vbeta (60) and Jbeta (13) primers were used in the PCR. Here immunoSEQ multiplex PCR was the method, and the copy in TCRdb shows in-frame clones only, minus some. The sample yields fewer than 250,000 clones, roughly 84% seen once. When sampled, the donors appeared nominally healthy, though they likely had unrecorded immune exposures. With 0 bases clipped from V and 4 bases from J, the junction kept 7 bases outside the gene matches. Germline V gene lookup returns CDR1 SGHKS and CDR2 YYEKEE (reference sequence). This CDR3 is built from 16 residues. Sequencing was carried out using PBMCs. This TCR derives from a boy aged 2 to 9 in good health and CMV-seronegative. This sequence joins TRBV5-5 and TRBJ2-3, with TRBD1 matching over 8 bases. CDR3: CASSLVPTGVSDTQYF. The CDR3 coding sequence is TGTGCCAGCAGCTTGGTCCCGACAGGGGTCTCAGATACGCAGTATTTT.